This TCR beta chain was profiled in a study of CD8+ T cells in alopecia areata. Whole-study context: Tofacitinib dosing lasted 6 to 18 months, which was then followed by 6 months off drug.

Extraction and reverse transcription of RNA yielded cDNA as the sequencing template. Method: immunoSEQ multiplex PCR; TCRdb's copy keeps in-frame clones and lacks some. The sample holds 9,000 to 13,000 clones, around three fifths seen once. Overall study results and limits: In patients, TCRs were shared less clearly than in mice, and HLA may possibly be involved. Clonality was higher in lesional than normal scalp, especially in alopecia totalis/universalis. When scalp samples are sequenced, resident alphabeta T cells of normal skin are also captured.

Lesional scalp punch biopsies and peripheral blood came from alopecia areata patients. This clone is labeled large. Its specificity is unknown. Other DNA sequences in the sample encode the same CDR3. This sample comprised skin, obtained at week 0. This TCR was sampled from a human donor with alopecia areata.

The CDR3 is CASSVRWLAGAYEQFF. Written as DNA, the CDR3 is TGTGCCAGCAGCGTTAGATGGCTAGCGGGAGCATATGAGCAGTTCTTC. The genes are TRBV11-2 and TRBJ2-1; 10 nucleotides align to TRBD2. This CDR3 comprises 16 residues. CDR1 and CDR2 from the germline V gene are SGHAT and FQNNGV. After removal of 5 bases from V and 8 bases from J, the junction contained 12 bases not matched to a gene.